This T cell receptor (beta chain) was found in a study of blood T cell repertoires in COVID-19. In germline, CDR1 is MGHRA, CDR2 YSYEKL. CDR3 length: 16 residues. Trimming removed 3 bases at V and 2 bases at J, with 14 bases between. Measured with immunoSEQ multiplex PCR; TCRdb has only the in-frame clones, and not every one. The sample gives about 200,000 clones, about 79% of which show up once; roughly an eighth is in the top ten. The chain has TRBV4-1 and TRBJ1-5; possibly TRBD1 for D (5 bases). This clonotype was obtained from a human donor in a cohort sampled during active COVID-19. The sequenced material came from peripheral blood. CDR3 DNA: TGCGCCAGCAGCCATGGGAGGGGAGGGGGCAATCAGCCCCAGCATTTT. Its protein product is CASSHGRGGGNQPQHF.